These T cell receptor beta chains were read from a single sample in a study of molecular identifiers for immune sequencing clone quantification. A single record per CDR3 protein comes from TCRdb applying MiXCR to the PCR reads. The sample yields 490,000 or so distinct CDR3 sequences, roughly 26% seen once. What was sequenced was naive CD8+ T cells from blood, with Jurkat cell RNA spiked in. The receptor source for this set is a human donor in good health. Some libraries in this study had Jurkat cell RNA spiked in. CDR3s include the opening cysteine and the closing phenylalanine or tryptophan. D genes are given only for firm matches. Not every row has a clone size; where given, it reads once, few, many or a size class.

CAWREGYEQYF,.,TRBJ2-7,TRBD2,TRBV30
CASSLPGLAGANEQFF,.,TRBJ2-1,TRBD2,TRBV27
CASSPGQGGGTEAFF,many,TRBJ1-1,TRBD1,TRBV4-3
CASSLANRAGELFF,.,TRBJ2-2,.,TRBV5-1
CASSSPLLGEGLGETQYF,many,TRBJ2-5,TRBD2,TRBV28
CASSDAFSDEQYF,few,TRBJ2-7,.,TRBV2
CATSRDLETGQETQYF,.,TRBJ2-5,.,TRBV15
CASSPGTSGKYEQYF,few,TRBJ2-7,TRBD2,TRBV11-2
CASSQTRTGPYEQYF,few,TRBJ2-7,TRBD1,TRBV4-1
CASSELTGLNPEAFF,.,TRBJ1-1,TRBD1,TRBV2
CASSSGNEQYF,many,TRBJ2-7,TRBD2,TRBV6-6
CASSAGTGGYGYTF,few,TRBJ1-2,TRBD1,TRBV9
CASSYSLRRRLNTEALF,.,TRBJ1-1,.,TRBV6-5
CASSNTLTLTRDEQFF,.,TRBJ2-1,.,TRBV21-1
CAWSMGVQGNQPQHF,many,TRBJ1-5,.,TRBV30
CASSLREFQETQYF,many,TRBJ2-5,.,TRBV28
CASSSGFPGEQYF,.,TRBJ2-7,.,TRBV6-2/TRBV6-3
CAWSVGFTVYNEQFF,.,TRBJ2-1,.,TRBV30
CSAADRRLGYEQYF,.,TRBJ2-7,TRBD1,TRBV20-1
CASSGVNSQETQYF,.,TRBJ2-5,.,TRBV7-8
CASSETGVQPQHF,many,TRBJ1-5,.,TRBV6-6
CASGLAVGYNEQFF,many,TRBJ2-1,TRBD2,TRBV6-5
CASWDLRDEQYF,.,TRBJ2-7,.,TRBV6-5
CASTLPPAGETQYF,few,TRBJ2-5,.,TRBV2
CASSLDFQADTGELFF,.,TRBJ2-2,.,TRBV11-3
CSARRTSGAYNEQFF,.,TRBJ2-1,TRBD2,TRBV20-1
CASSLMAADEQYF,many,TRBJ2-7,.,TRBV7-9